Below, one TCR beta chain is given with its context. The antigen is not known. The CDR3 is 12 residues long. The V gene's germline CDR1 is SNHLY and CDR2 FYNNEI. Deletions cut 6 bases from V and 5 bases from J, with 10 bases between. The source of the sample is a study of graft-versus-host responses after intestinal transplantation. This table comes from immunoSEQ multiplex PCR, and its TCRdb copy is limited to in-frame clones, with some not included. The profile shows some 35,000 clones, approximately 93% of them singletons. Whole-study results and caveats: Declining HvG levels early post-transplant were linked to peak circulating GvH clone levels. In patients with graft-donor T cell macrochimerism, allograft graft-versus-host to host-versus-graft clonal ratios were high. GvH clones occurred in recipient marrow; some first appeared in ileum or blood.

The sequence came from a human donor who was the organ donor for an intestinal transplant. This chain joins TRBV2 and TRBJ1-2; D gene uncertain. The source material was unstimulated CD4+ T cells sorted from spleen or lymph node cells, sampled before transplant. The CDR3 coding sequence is TGTGCCAGCAGCGCCGCGCGGTATGGCTACACCTTC. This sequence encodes CASSAARYGYTF.